This T cell receptor (beta chain) was documented in a study of shared clonotypes between healthy human individuals. The CDR3 is made up of 17 amino acids. With 6 bases clipped from V and 4 bases from J, the junction kept 12 bases outside the gene matches. Germline lookup yields CDR1 SNHLY and CDR2 FYNNEI. Donors had no recently reported acute infections or vaccinations and were HIV-negative. The method was immunoSEQ multiplex PCR; TCRdb's version includes in-frame clones alone and lacks a portion of them. The sample shows 1.4 million or so clones, approximately 98.5% of them seen only once. The clonotype comes from a man younger than 40 in good health. The sample comprised naive CD4+ T cells sorted from blood. Subset of the sample: CD45RA+ positively selected. This chain joins TRBV2 and TRBJ2-5; the match to TRBD2 covers 12 bases. CDR3 DNA: TGTGCCAGCAGGGGGGCGCTAGCGGGAGGGCCGGTAGAGACCCAGTACTTC. Translation: CASRGALAGGPVETQYF. The full variable domain, its missing parts supplied by reference TRBV2 and TRBJ2-5, is EPEVTQTPSHQVTQMGQEVILRCVPISNHLYFYWYRQILGQKVEFLVSFYNNEISEKSEIFDDQFSVERPDGSNFTLKIRSTKLEDSAMYFCASRGALAGGPVETQYFGPGTRLLVL.